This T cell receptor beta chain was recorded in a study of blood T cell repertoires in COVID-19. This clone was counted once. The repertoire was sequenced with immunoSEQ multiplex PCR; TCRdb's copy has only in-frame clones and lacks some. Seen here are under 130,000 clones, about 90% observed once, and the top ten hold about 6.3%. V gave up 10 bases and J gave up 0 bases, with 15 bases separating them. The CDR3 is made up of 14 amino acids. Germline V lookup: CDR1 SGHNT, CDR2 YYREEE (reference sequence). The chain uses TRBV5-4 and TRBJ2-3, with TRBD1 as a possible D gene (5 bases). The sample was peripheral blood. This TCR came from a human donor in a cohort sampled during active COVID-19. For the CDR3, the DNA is TGTGCCCAGGGCGGCGGACGAAGCACAGATACGCAGTATTTT. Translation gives CAQGGGRSTDTQYF.